The subject of this entry is one TCR beta chain. Its antigen is not identified. These data originate in a study of early T cells in non-severe SARS-CoV-2 infection. Study context: Sequencing used unsorted whole-blood bulk RNA, so chains lack pairing.

Attached unique molecular identifiers marked individual cDNA molecules. TCRdb analysed the 5' RACE reads with MiXCR anew, one entry per CDR3 protein. The data hold about 77,000 distinct CDR3 sequences, with more than 7.5% observed a single time. Study-level findings and limits: VDJdb-based matching was biased toward anti-spike CD8 responses and missed private and CD4 specificities.

CDR3 length: 12 amino acids. Trimming took 5 bases from V and 6 from J, leaving 9 bases between them. Germline assignment: CDR1 SGHVS and CDR2 FNYEAQ. Material: whole blood. The rearrangement joins TRBV7-6 to TRBJ2-3; D ambiguous. The source is an adult who was a healthcare worker with PCR-confirmed SARS-CoV-2 infection or an uninfected control (not recorded which). The CDR3 is CASSDGWDTQYF. CDR3 coding DNA: TGTGCCAGCAGCGACGGTTGGGATACGCAGTATTTT.